This entry lists 19 T cell receptor beta chains sequenced from one sample in a study of early T cells in non-severe SARS-CoV-2 infection. TCRdb re-analysed the 5' RACE reads in MiXCR, keeping a single row per CDR3 protein. This sample has about 84,000 distinct CDR3 sequences, with 9% to 14% found just once. Sequencing input: whole blood. The source of these receptors is an adult who was a healthcare worker with PCR-confirmed SARS-CoV-2 infection or an uninfected control (not recorded which).

This clonotype showed up many times. The chain has TRBV3-1 and TRBJ2-7; 9 positions match TRBD1. Germline trimming cut 3 bases from V and 4 bases from J; bases unmatched to any gene: 1. CDR3 size: 13 residues. Germline values: CDR1 LGHDT, CDR2 YNNKEL (reference sequence). CDR3: CASSHDRGYEQYF. DNA for the CDR3: TGTGCCAGCAGCCATGACAGGGGGTACGAGCAGTACTTC.

In this sample, this clonotype turned up a few times. This chain links TRBV15 with TRBJ1-1; TRBD1 matches at 8 bases. With 6 bases clipped from V and 4 bases from J, the junction kept 1 base outside the gene matches. The CDR3 contains 12 residues. CDR1 is LNHNV, CDR2 YYDKDF, per germline (reference sequence). This CDR3 is CATRTGGTEAFF. The CDR3 DNA follows: TGTGCCACCAGAACAGGGGGCACTGAAGCTTTCTTT.

This clonotype turned up a few times. The chain is built from TRBV6-5 and TRBJ1-2; TRBD1 matches at 7 bases. Germline V gene lookup returns CDR1 MNHEY and CDR2 SVGAGI. The CDR3 runs to 13 residues. The trim removed 2 bases at V and 4 bases at J, leaving 1 base unmatched. This chain's CDR3 is CASSYAGGYGYTF. CDR3 DNA: TGTGCCAGCAGTTACGCAGGGGGCTATGGCTACACCTTC.

This clonotype was seen at least ten times. The chain combines TRBV4-1 with TRBJ1-2; D call uncertain. The CDR3 extends over 16 amino acids. Germline V lookup: CDR1 MGHRA, CDR2 YSYEKL. Trimming took 0 bases from V and 7 from J, leaving 18 bases between them. This CDR3 reads CASSQDVDQRTSGYTF. In DNA, the CDR3 is TGCGCCAGCAGCCAAGATGTAGACCAGAGGACCTCTGGCTACACCTTC.

For this clonotype: This could be a read error, since a much larger clone is one nucleotide away. The chain is built from TRBV7-6 and TRBJ2-1, with D uncertain. Germline CDR1 SGHVS, CDR2 FNYEAQ. This CDR3 contains 14 residues. Trimming removed 1 base at V and 3 bases at J, with 7 bases between. The CDR3 reads CASSLVELYNEQFF. In DNA form, the CDR3 reads TGTGCCAGCAGCTTAGTTGAGCTCTACAATGAGCAGTTCTTC.

This clonotype was seen at least ten times. The gene calls are TRBV11-3 and TRBJ1-1; TRBD1 matches 8 bases. Unmatched junction bases numbered 7, after V lost 5 bases and J lost 5 bases. This CDR3 has 14 residues. Germline V lookup: CDR1 SGHNT, CDR2 YENEEA. The CDR3 is CASSVGQGGTEAFF. The DNA for the CDR3 is TGTGCCAGCAGCGTTGGACAGGGAGGGACTGAAGCTTTCTTT. The complete variable domain, with remaining parts taken from reference TRBV11-3 and TRBJ1-1, reads EAGVVQSPRYKIIEKKQPVAFWCNPISGHNTLYWYLQNLGQGPELLIRYENEEAVDDSQLPKDRFSAERLKGVDSTLKIQPAELGDSAVYLCASSVGQGGTEAFFGQGTRLTVV.

This chain uses TRBV7-8 with TRBJ1-3; TRBD1 is a possible D gene (5 bases). Germline assignment: CDR1 SGHVS and CDR2 FQNEAQ. The CDR3 extends over 16 amino acids. V dropped 0 bases and J dropped 0 bases, with 9 bases sitting between them. As DNA, the CDR3 is TGTGCCAGCAGCTTAGCCCGGGGGAACTCTGGAAACACCATATATTTT. It is translated as CASSLARGNSGNTIYF.

V and J are TRBV25-1 and TRBJ2-2; unclear D gene. Germline values: CDR1 MGHDK, CDR2 SYGVNS. The CDR3 runs 12 residues. V gave up 5 bases and J gave up 4 bases, with 5 bases separating them. The CDR3 loop is CASSQTTGELFF. The CDR3 DNA reads TGTGCCAGCAGTCAGACCACCGGGGAGCTGTTTTTT.

The CDR3 region has the DNA TGTGCCAGCAGATTCGACAGGGGAGATACGCAGTATTTT. Amino acid sequence: CASRFDRGDTQYF. This sequence joins TRBV2 and TRBJ2-3; 8 bases align to TRBD1. Germline V gene data show CDR1 as SNHLY and CDR2 as FYNNEI. With V trimmed by 6 bases and J by 5 bases, 4 bases remained unmatched. This CDR3 is 13 amino acids long.

This clonotype was counted ten times or more. The chain employs TRBV12-3 or TRBV12-4 and TRBJ2-7; unclear D gene. The CDR3 extends over 13 amino acids. Trimming shortened V by 1 base and J by 0 bases, and 4 bases separated the two germline ends. In nucleotides, the CDR3 is TGTGCCAGCAGTTTAGTTACCTCCTACGAGCAGTACTTC. The encoded protein is CASSLVTSYEQYF.

This clonotype came up a few times. The chain uses TRBV6-5 and TRBJ2-1; no clear D. The germline V gene encodes CDR1 MNHEY and CDR2 SVGAGI. There are 11 residues in the CDR3. V lost 7 bases to trimming and J lost 8 bases, with 9 bases between them. The DNA for the CDR3 is TGTGCCAGCACGCGGAGCGATGAGCAGTTCTTC. It is translated as CASTRSDEQFF.

This clonotype was picked up many times. The gene calls are TRBV7-9 and TRBJ2-1, with TRBD1 matching over 7 bases. Trimming took 5 bases from V and 10 from J; bases not matched to a gene: 5. CDR3 length: 12 amino acids. CDR1 SEHNR and CDR2 FQNEAQ come from the germline V gene (reference sequence). In DNA form, the CDR3 reads TGTGCCAGCAGCGGGGGACAGCGGGAGCAGTTCTTC. This encodes CASSGGQREQFF.

This rearrangement joins TRBV5-1 to TRBJ1-6, with D possibly being TRBD1 (5 bases). V lost 7 bases to trimming and J lost 10 bases, with 12 bases between them. The CDR3 is 12 amino acids. CDR1 and CDR2 from the germline V gene are SGHRS and YFSETQ. The CDR3 here is CASRGDFSPLHF. CDR3 nucleotides: TGCGCCAGCCGGGGGGATTTCTCACCCCTCCACTTT.

This clonotype came up a few times. The V call is TRBV7-3, the J call TRBJ1-1; D gene ambiguous. The CDR3 runs 13 residues. CDR1 is SGHTA and CDR2 is FQGTGA in the germline V gene. With 2 bases removed from V and 7 bases from J, the gap between germline ends came to 11 bases. This CDR3 is CASSLGPLGEAFF. In nucleotides, the CDR3 is TGTGCCAGCAGCTTAGGACCCTTAGGTGAAGCTTTCTTT.

With respect to this clonotype: Likely a read error: the CDR3 ends without its conserved phenylalanine or tryptophan. V and J are TRBV18 and TRBJ1-1, with 11 nucleotides matching TRBD1. The length of the CDR3 is 17 residues. Germline CDR1 is KGHSH and CDR2 is LQKENI. After removal of 1 base from V and 4 bases from J, the junction contained 8 bases not matched to a gene. The CDR3 nucleotides are TGTGCCAGCTCACCACTATATTTGGACAGGGGGCTCACTGAAGCTTTCCTT. Residues: CASSPLYLDRGLTEAFL.

The CDR3: CASSTSGSSYEQYF. The DNA of the CDR3 is TGTGCCAGCAGTACAAGCGGGAGCTCCTACGAGCAGTACTTC. V usage is TRBV6-2 or TRBV6-3 and J usage is TRBJ2-7; 8 nucleotides line up with TRBD2. The V gene's germline CDR1 is MNHEY and CDR2 SVGEGT. CDR3 length equals 14 residues. J was trimmed by 0 bases and V by 5 bases; bases with no gene match: 3.

Ten or more counts support this clonotype. The V call is TRBV29-1, the J call TRBJ2-5, with 9 bases matching TRBD1. This CDR3 region has 12 residues. V lost 6 bases and J lost 5; bases outside the gene matches: 4. Germline V gene data show CDR1 as SQVTM and CDR2 as ANQGSEA. The DNA of the CDR3 is TGCAGCGTGACAGGGGGGGAGGAGACCCAGTACTTC. Translation: CSVTGGEETQYF. Full variable domain (missing parts from reference TRBV29-1 and TRBJ2-5): SAVISQKPSRDICQRGTSLTIQCQVDSQVTMMFWYRQQPGQSLTLIATANQGSEATYESGFVIDKFPISRPNLTFSTLTVSNMSPEDSSIYLCSVTGGEETQYFGPGTRLLVL.

This clonotype was counted only a few times. The rearrangement joins TRBV6-6 to TRBJ2-5; TRBD2 matches at 7 bases. The J segment lost 2 bases and the V segment lost 6 bases, leaving 3 bases of the junction unmatched. The CDR3 is 13 residues long. The germline CDR1 and CDR2 sequences are MNHNY and SVGAGI (reference sequence). The CDR3 DNA sequence: TGTGCCAGCAGGCGGGGGACGCAAGAGACCCAGTACTTC. Its protein is CASRRGTQETQYF.

DNA of the CDR3: TGTGCCAGCAGCTTCTGGACTAGCGGGGGAGCCGGGGAGCTGTTTTTT. Translating gives CASSFWTSGGAGELFF. This chain joins TRBV11-2 and TRBJ2-2, with TRBD2 matching over 13 bases. The V gene end was trimmed by 3 bases and the J gene end by 6 bases; junction bases not matched to a gene: 4. CDR1 and CDR2 (germline): SGHAT, FQNNGV. The CDR3 covers 16 residues.